This T cell receptor beta chain originates from a study of blood T cell repertoires in COVID-19. In the original analysis: Amplification with reference gene primers provided the estimates of nucleated cell counts. Produced via immunoSEQ multiplex PCR; TCRdb's table is partial and in-frame only. That table supplies the V and J calls and clone size; D and trimming were determined from the DNA. Of 140,000 to 150,000 clones listed, over 80% are singletons. The receptor was isolated from a man in his fifties or sixties who had recovered from COVID-19. Sequenced sample: peripheral blood.

The DNA for the CDR3 is TGTGCCAGCAGCTTGTGGGACAGGGGGAGCTCCTATAATTCACCCCTCCACTTT. This sequence encodes CASSLWDRGSSYNSPLHF. The rearrangement joins TRBV5-6 to TRBJ1-6; 11 nucleotides line up with TRBD1. Germline loops: CDR1 SGHDT, CDR2 YYEEEE. The CDR3 is made up of 18 amino acids. Trimming at V came to 1 base and at J to 0 bases, leaving 3 bases not matched to a gene.